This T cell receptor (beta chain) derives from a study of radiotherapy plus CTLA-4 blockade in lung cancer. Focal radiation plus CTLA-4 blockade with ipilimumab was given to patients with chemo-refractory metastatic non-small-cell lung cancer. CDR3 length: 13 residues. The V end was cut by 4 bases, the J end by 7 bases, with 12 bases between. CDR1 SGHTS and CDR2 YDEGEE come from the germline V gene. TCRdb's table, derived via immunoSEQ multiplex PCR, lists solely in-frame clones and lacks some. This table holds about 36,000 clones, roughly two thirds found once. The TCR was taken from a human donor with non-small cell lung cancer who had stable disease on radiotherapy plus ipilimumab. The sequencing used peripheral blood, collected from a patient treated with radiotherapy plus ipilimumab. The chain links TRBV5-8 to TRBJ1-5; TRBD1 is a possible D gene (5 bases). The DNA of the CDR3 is TGTGCCAGCAGCATTGACAGTCGGCAGCCCCAGCATTTT. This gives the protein CASSIDSRQPQHF.